This TCR beta chain was captured in a study of T cells in Graves' hyperthyroidism and ophthalmopathy (dated by TCRdb to between 2018 and 2021). Describing the broader study: Peripheral blood samples were taken at initial diagnosis, before any treatment was given. To identify TCR V-J signatures that set the groups apart, the researchers used a discovery cohort of 100 patients, made up of 43 with Graves' ophthalmopathy and some 55 with stable Graves' hyperthyroidism. An independent validation cohort of around 19 hyperthyroidism patients and roughly 16 patients who later progressed to ophthalmopathy tested prospective prediction of ophthalmopathy. For training and testing, the 95 to 100 patients in the discovery cohort were randomly divided in a 7:3 ratio. In addition, the study compared T-cell repertoires in thyroid tissue and in blood from several Graves' hyperthyroidism patients. After sampling, hyperthyroidism patients received methimazole starting at 30 mg daily, and ophthalmopathy patients received high-dose intravenous methylprednisolone. According to the paper, TCR Vbeta CDR3 sequencing was carried out on 120 to 150 peripheral blood samples, which came from fewer than 50 ophthalmopathy, 80 or so hyperthyroidism and approximately 17 progressor patients.

Amplification of TCR beta CDR3 regions was carried out from RNA transcripts. The TCR CDR3 was subjected to a first round of RT-PCR using the HTBI primer set and the Qiagen OneStep RT-PCR kit. Libraries were constructed in a second round of multiplex PCR, after which size selection and purification were carried out. Sequencing of the libraries was done on an Illumina HiSeq2000 using paired-end 100 bp reads. Per the original workflow: Raw data were processed with SOAPnuke, discarding reads with adapters, uncalled bases, mean Phred below 15, or no exact constant-primer or identifier match. COPE v1.2.5 was used to merge the high-quality paired reads, and each unique nucleotide sequence was defined as a clonotype. MiTCR v1.1 was used to align clonotypes to the IMGT TRBV, TRBD and TRBJ reference segments. The analysis included only V-J combinations with a frequency above 0.0001, which together covered around 99% of the repertoires. A TCS score was defined as the ratio of F50 (clonal expansion) to E x V (chaos), with BLOSUM62-based TCRdist applied between CDR3 peptides within each V-J. Welch's t-statistics and random forest reduced just over 500 V-J features to roughly 13, which were used in a naive Bayes classifier (R e1071). TCRdb's own reprocessing of the public reads used fastp at Q25 and MiXCR and kept productive beta chains. Merged by CDR3 protein, the rows form single entries marked with the most common genes and DNA. The V and J calls here are based on TCRdb, not the publication. For this sample there are about 410,000 distinct CDR3 sequences; roughly 15% appear just once. About 12% of the sample comes from the top ten.

Details on this clonotype: Its antigen is currently not known. No much larger clone is present one base from it, and per-base qualities are unavailable.

General study outcomes and caveats: Most expanded thyroid clonotypes (frequency above 0.001) were also detected in blood, a finding suggesting that blood repertoires may reflect thyroid immune responses. During validation, the model predicted progression to ophthalmopathy a median of roughly 7.1 months ahead of onset, with approximately 71% sensitivity and around 72% specificity. A 13 V-J signature model separated ophthalmopathy from stable hyperthyroidism, with 87.88% sensitivity and roughly 82% specificity in cross-validation and 80%/75% in testing. Sample size was not statistically predetermined, and investigators were not blinded to group allocation.

Ophthalmopathy patients had moderately to severely active disease, with a Clinical Activity Score of 3 or more, a NOSPECS grade of 4 or more, and a disease duration of less than 3 months. Exclusion was applied to patients with uncontrolled infections, other autoimmune diseases, pregnancy or lactation. Clinical symptoms, serum thyroxine and TRAb, thyroid ultrasound, and orbital computed tomography formed the basis for the diagnoses. Ficoll-Paque density gradient centrifugation was used to isolate PBMCs from under 11 ml of fresh peripheral blood. Total RNA was extracted using Trizol reagent, and RNA quality was assessed on an Agilent 2100 Bioanalyzer. Ends trimmed: V by 4 bases, J by 6 bases; bases unmatched to a gene: 8. The CDR3 has 15 amino acids, counting the end cysteine and phenylalanine. This entry keeps only the CDR3 DNA: 45 bases, framed from base 1. Reading the germline V gene (reference sequence) gives CDR1 LNHDA and CDR2 SQIVND.

Sequencing used blood. This TCR derives from a man between 18 and 29 years old with Graves' ophthalmopathy. The V gene is TRBV19 and the J gene is TRBJ2-7, with 11 bases matching TRBD2. The sequenced DNA is TGTGCCAGTAGTACCATTAGCGGGGGGGCCTCCGAGCAGTACTTC. It translates as CASSTISGGASEQYF.